This T cell receptor (beta chain) came from a study of shared clonotypes between healthy human individuals. CDR3 size: 15 residues. After removal of 4 bases from V and 5 bases from J, the junction contained 6 bases not matched to a gene. Germline loops: CDR1 SGHNT, CDR2 YYREEE (reference sequence). The data were produced by immunoSEQ multiplex PCR, yet TCRdb's version contains in-frame clones alone and is incomplete. The sample carries 2.3 million or so clones, more than 85% recorded once. The source material was naive CD4+ T cells from PBMCs. Subset denoted: CD45RA+ positively selected. This chain links TRBV5-4 with TRBJ2-5, with 12 bases lining up with TRBD1. The clonotype was recovered from a man aged 18 to 29 in good health. Some clones in this sample may be carry-over from other donors' samples. The CDR3 coding sequence is TGTGCCAGCAGCCTGGGACAGGGGGCGCTTGAGACCCAGTACTTC. Translated: CASSLGQGALETQYF.